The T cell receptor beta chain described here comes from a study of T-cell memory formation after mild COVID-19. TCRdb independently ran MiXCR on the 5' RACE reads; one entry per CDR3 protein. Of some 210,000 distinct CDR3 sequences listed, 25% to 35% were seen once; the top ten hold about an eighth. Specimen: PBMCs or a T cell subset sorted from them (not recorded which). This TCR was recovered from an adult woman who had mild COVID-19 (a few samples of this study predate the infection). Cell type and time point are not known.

The CDR3 here is CASGGGPSSEQFF. DNA of the CDR3: TGTGCCAGCGGAGGGGGGCCTTCTAGTGAGCAGTTCTTC. The chain is built from TRBV11-2 and TRBJ2-1; D may be TRBD1 or TRBD2 (6 bases each). In germline, CDR1 is SGHAT, CDR2 FQNNGV. The CDR3 length is 13 residues. The V end lost 8 bases, the J end lost 9 bases, and 17 bases lay between the germline ends.